These 5 T cell receptor beta chains were sequenced from one sample in a study of early T cells in non-severe SARS-CoV-2 infection. MiXCR was run by TCRdb on the 5' RACE reads, yielding one entry per CDR3 protein. The table has 55,000 to 65,000 distinct CDR3 sequences, about 11% seen once. Material: whole blood. The receptors were sampled from an adult who was a healthcare worker with PCR-confirmed SARS-CoV-2 infection or an uninfected control (not recorded which).

Many counts were recorded for this clonotype. The chain uses TRBV2 and TRBJ2-1; 7 bases match TRBD2. Germline V gene data show CDR1 as SNHLY and CDR2 as FYNNEI. V shed 8 bases and J 7 bases; nucleotides not matched to a gene: 2. The CDR3 contains 11 residues. CDR3 DNA sequence: TGTGCCAGCCGGGGGGAAAATGAGCAGTTCTTC. Its protein is CASRGENEQFF.

This clonotype was observed many times. This chain links TRBV5-4 with TRBJ2-1; 13 bases align to TRBD2. Germline trimming cut 9 bases from V and 4 bases from J; bases unmatched to any gene: 7. The germline CDR1 and CDR2 sequences are SGHNT and YYREEE (reference sequence). The CDR3 length is 15 residues. The CDR3 coding sequence is TGTGCCACTACCCCGGGACTAGCGGGGTACAATGAGCAGTTCTTC. Amino acid sequence: CATTPGLAGYNEQFF. Full variable domain (rest looked up from reference TRBV5-4 and TRBJ2-1): ETGVTQSPTHLIKTRGQQVTLRCSSQSGHNTVSWYQQALGQGPQFIFQYYREEENGRGNFPPRFSGLQFPNYSSELNVNALELDDSALYLCATTPGLAGYNEQFFGPGTRLTVL.

V usage is TRBV29-1 and J usage is TRBJ1-2; tentative D call: TRBD1 (6 bases). The germline V gene has CDR1 SQVTM and CDR2 ANQGSEA. The CDR3 is made up of 13 amino acids. V lost 4 bases and J 2 bases, leaving 11 bases between the germline ends. The CDR3 loop reads CSVVRTANYGYTF. CDR3 nucleotide sequence: TGCAGCGTTGTAAGGACAGCCAACTATGGCTACACCTTC.

This clonotype was seen more than once but under ten times. The CDR3 region is CASSYAGGEEQFF. The CDR3 bases are TGTGCCAGCAGTTATGCGGGAGGTGAGGAGCAGTTCTTC. The chain couples TRBV6-2 or TRBV6-3 to TRBJ2-1, with TRBD2 matching 8 bases. The length of the CDR3 is 13 residues. Germline loops: CDR1 MNHEY, CDR2 SVGEGT. V lost 3 bases and J lost 10; bases outside the gene matches: 5.

V is TRBV20-1 and J is TRBJ2-3; D possibly corresponds to TRBD2 (7 bases). The CDR3 extends over 17 amino acids. In germline, CDR1 is DFQATT, CDR2 SNEGSKA (reference sequence). V was cut by 4 bases and J by 0 bases, with 20 bases left in between. The CDR3 DNA sequence: TGCAGTGCTAAAGACCCACTGGGGGGGCTAAGCACAGATACGCAGTATTTT. Translated, it gives CSAKDPLGGLSTDTQYF.